Below are 23 T cell receptor beta chains sequenced from a single sample in a study of T cells in Graves' hyperthyroidism and ophthalmopathy. RNA transcripts were the template for amplifying TCR beta CDR3 regions. RT-PCR in the first round (using the HTBI primer set) targeted the TCR CDR3. TCRdb fed the multiplex PCR reads into MiXCR, producing one record per CDR3 protein. The table lists approximately 640,000 distinct CDR3 sequences, 17% of them singletons, with around a sixth in the top ten. Sequences were obtained from blood. The receptors shown here come from a man over 45 with Graves' hyperthyroidism.

A few counts support this clonotype. The gene calls are TRBV20-1 and TRBJ2-3; 12 bases are a match to TRBD2. This CDR3 has 15 residues. Germline trimming cut 1 base from V and 3 bases from J; bases unmatched to any gene: 2. Germline CDR1 and CDR2: DFQATT and SNEGSKA (reference sequence). The CDR3 protein is CSARGLAGVTDTQYF. The CDR3 DNA is TGCAGTGCTAGAGGACTAGCGGGAGTAACAGATACGCAGTATTTT.

The rearrangement uses TRBV6-5 and TRBJ2-1, with unresolved D. Germline V lookup: CDR1 MNHEY, CDR2 SVGAGI. The CDR3 is made up of 12 amino acids. V lost 0 bases, J lost 9 bases, and 6 bases lay in between. CDR3 sequence (DNA): TGTGCCAGCAGTTACTCCGTCGGTGAGCAGTTCTTC. Protein product: CASSYSVGEQFF.

The chain employs TRBV10-3 and TRBJ2-5; D gene uncertain. V gave up 3 bases and J gave up 5 bases, with 16 bases separating them. The CDR3 length is 15 residues. Germline V lookup: CDR1 ENHRY, CDR2 SYGVKD. CDR3 sequence reads: CAISESVESEETQYF. The CDR3 DNA reads as TGTGCCATCAGTGAATCAGTAGAGTCGGAGGAGACCCAGTACTTC.

In this sample, this clonotype turned up a few times. The rearrangement joins TRBV6-1 to TRBJ2-7; 8 bases fit TRBD1. Germline loops: CDR1 MNHNS, CDR2 SASEGT. Trimming at V came to 4 bases and at J to 3 bases, leaving 5 bases not matched to a gene. The length of the CDR3 is 14 residues. The CDR3 region has the DNA TGTGCCAGCAGTGTACAGGGGGTAGGCTACGAGCAGTACTTC. It encodes CASSVQGVGYEQYF.

This clonotype showed up many times. The rearrangement joins TRBV7-9 to TRBJ2-2, with a possible D match to TRBD1 (8 bases). The length of the CDR3 is 16 residues. Trimming left V 4 bases short and J 5 bases short, with 17 bases between. Per the germline V gene, CDR1 is SEHNR and CDR2 is FQNEAQ (reference sequence). The CDR3 loop is CASSSRTGRGTGELFF. The DNA for the CDR3 is TGTGCCAGCAGCTCCCGGACAGGGAGGGGAACCGGGGAGCTGTTTTTT.

This clonotype was observed many times. The rearrangement joins TRBV11-3 to TRBJ2-2; D gene unclear. Trimming took 8 bases from V and 2 from J, leaving 9 bases between them. CDR1 is SGHNT, CDR2 YENEEA, per germline. This CDR3 has 13 amino acids. CDR3 nucleotides: TGTGCCAGCTCCCCTCATAACACCGGGGAGCTGTTTTTT. Its translation is CASSPHNTGELFF.

This clonotype was seen ten or more times. The chain joins TRBV2 to TRBJ2-7; 8 nucleotides line up with TRBD1. Trimming took 0 bases from V and 2 from J; bases not matched to a gene: 6. Germline loops: CDR1 SNHLY, CDR2 FYNNEI. This CDR3 is built from 16 residues. The CDR3 spells CASSEAVRGRPYEQYF. The CDR3 DNA reads as TGTGCCAGCAGTGAAGCCGTCAGGGGGCGCCCCTACGAGCAGTACTTC.

This clonotype appeared many times. J is TRBJ2-5 and V is TRBV3-1; tentative D call: TRBD1 (6 bases). There are 14 residues in the CDR3. V gave up 3 bases and J gave up 2 bases, with 10 bases separating them. Germline V CDR1 and CDR2: LGHDT, YNNKEL (reference sequence). CDR3 amino acids: CASSHRQEQETQYF. CDR3 nucleotide sequence: TGTGCCAGCAGCCACCGACAGGAGCAAGAGACCCAGTACTTC.

With regard to this clonotype: A much larger clone differs by one base, so this may be a read error. The chain links TRBV3-1 to TRBJ2-3; D remains ambiguous. The CDR3 runs 14 residues. In germline, CDR1 is LGHDT, CDR2 YNNKEL (reference sequence). The V end was cut by 4 bases, the J end by 3 bases, with 11 bases between. CDR3 region: CASSPVWGTDTQYF. The CDR3, as DNA: TGTGCCAGCAGCCCAGTCTGGGGTACAGATACGCAGTATTTT.

J is TRBJ2-3 and V is TRBV28; the match to TRBD1 covers 9 bases. The germline CDR1 and CDR2 sequences are MDHEN and SYDVKM. The CDR3 has 15 residues. J lost 4 bases, V lost 8 bases, and 10 bases had no gene match. This CDR3 reads CASRRTGGDSDTQYF. The DNA for the CDR3 is TGTGCCAGCCGCAGAACAGGGGGCGATTCAGATACGCAGTATTTT.

Many counts were recorded for this clonotype. V is TRBV10-3 and J is TRBJ1-1; D gene ambiguous. Looked up from germline, CDR1 is ENHRY and CDR2 is SYGVKD. Trimming took off 2 bases at V and 1 base at J, with 11 bases between the two ends. The CDR3 extends over 15 amino acids. CDR3 residues: CAISEVGRKNTEAFF. CDR3 coding DNA: TGTGCCATCAGTGAGGTCGGACGCAAGAACACTGAAGCTTTCTTT.

This clonotype was counted only a few times. This may stem from a read error, because a much larger clone lies one nucleotide away. The chain uses TRBV12-3 or TRBV12-4 and TRBJ2-5; D ambiguous. The CDR3 is made up of 12 amino acids. The CDR3 region is CANSLGTETQYF. The CDR3 nucleotides are TGTGCCAACAGTTTAGGCACCGAGACCCAGTACTTC.

The table lists this clonotype with a few counts. The rearrangement uses TRBV13 and TRBJ1-1; maybe TRBD1 (5 bases). Germline CDR1 and CDR2: PRHDT and FYEKMQ (reference sequence). The CDR3 runs 15 residues. V dropped 6 bases and J dropped 5 bases, with 19 bases sitting between them. In nucleotides, the CDR3 is TGTGCCAGCAGGGAGGTCAGGGTCCGTGAAACTGAAGCTTTCTTT. Encoded protein: CASREVRVRETEAFF. The whole variable domain, filled in from reference TRBV13 and TRBJ1-1, reads AAGVIQSPRHLIKEKRETATLKCYPIPRHDTVYWYQQGPGQDPQFLISFYEKMQSDKGSIPDRFSAQQFSDYHSELNMSSLELGDSALYFCASREVRVRETEAFFGQGTRLTVV.

The chain recombines TRBV7-9 with TRBJ2-5; 8 bases align to TRBD2. The CDR3 consists of 16 residues. V shed 1 base and J 4 bases; nucleotides not matched to a gene: 8. The germline V gene has CDR1 SEHNR and CDR2 FQNEAQ (reference sequence). In DNA form, the CDR3 reads TGTGCCAGCAGCTTAGGACAGCCAAGCGGGAGAGAGACCCAGTACTTC. This gives the protein CASSLGQPSGRETQYF. Variable domain in full (rest from reference TRBV7-9 and TRBJ2-5): DTGVSQNPRHKITKRGQNVTFRCDPISEHNRLYWYRQTLGQGPEFLTYFQNEAQLEKSRLLSDRFSAERPKGSFSTLEIQRTEQGDSAMYLCASSLGQPSGRETQYFGPGTRLLVL.

This clonotype came up many times. The chain carries TRBV27 and TRBJ2-7, with D hard to call. The germline V gene has CDR1 MNHEY and CDR2 SMNVEV (reference sequence). V was cut by 2 bases and J by 0 bases, with 11 bases left in between. This CDR3 contains 15 residues. Written as DNA, the CDR3 is TGTGCCAGCAGTTTAAACGCAATGAGCTCCTACGAGCAGTACTTC. This translates into CASSLNAMSSYEQYF.

This clonotype was observed many times. Written as DNA, the CDR3 is TGTGCCATCAGTGAGCCGGACCTTGACAGGGGGCATGGCTACACCTTC. Translated, it gives CAISEPDLDRGHGYTF. The V and J genes are TRBV10-3 and TRBJ1-2; TRBD1 matches 10 bases. The CDR3 spans 16 residues. J gave up 6 bases and V 2 bases, and 9 bases lay outside the gene matches. The germline V gene encodes CDR1 ENHRY and CDR2 SYGVKD.

In this sample, this clonotype turned up many times. The V gene is TRBV28, the J gene TRBJ1-2, with D possibly being TRBD1 (6 bases). Per the germline V gene, CDR1 is MDHEN and CDR2 is SYDVKM. The CDR3 contains 15 residues. V lost 4 bases, J lost 4 bases, and 16 bases lay in between. As DNA, the CDR3 is TGTGCCAGCAGTTCTATCGACAGGACTATCTATGGCTACACCTTC. Encoded protein: CASSSIDRTIYGYTF.

The table lists this clonotype with many counts. The rearrangement links TRBV20-1 to TRBJ1-2; D gene ambiguous. The CDR3 is 14 residues long. The V and J ends lost 5 bases and 4 bases respectively, with 17 bases between them. CDR1 is DFQATT and CDR2 is SNEGSKA in the germline V gene (reference sequence). The CDR3 loop reads CSAEPDGVSYGYTF. The CDR3 DNA sequence: TGCAGTGCTGAACCTGACGGGGTATCCTATGGCTACACCTTC.

This clonotype was recorded many times. The gene calls are TRBV3-1 and TRBJ1-1, with D uncertain. Trimming stripped 4 bases from V and 4 bases from J, with 10 bases between. From germline, CDR1 is LGHDT and CDR2 YNNKEL (reference sequence). The length of the CDR3 is 13 residues. CDR3 in amino acids: CASSPQRVTEAFF. The CDR3 region has the DNA TGTGCCAGCAGCCCACAGAGGGTCACTGAAGCTTTCTTT.

There are many counts of this clonotype. The V call is TRBV28, the J call TRBJ1-1, with D maybe TRBD1 (6 bases). Trimming removed 4 bases at V and 4 bases at J, with 13 bases between. Germline CDR1 and CDR2: MDHEN and SYDVKM. The CDR3 is 14 residues long. DNA of the CDR3: TGTGCCAGCAGTTGGGGGCAGGGTGCCACTGAAGCTTTCTTT. The encoded protein is CASSWGQGATEAFF.

The rearrangement uses TRBV20-1 and TRBJ2-6; 8 nucleotides line up with TRBD2. Trimming cost V 1 base and J 0 bases; bases outside gene matches: 8. The CDR3 contains 18 residues. CDR1 is DFQATT, CDR2 SNEGSKA, per germline (reference sequence). This CDR3 is CSARGLAGSRSGANVLTF. CDR3 bases: TGCAGTGCTAGAGGGCTAGCGGGCTCCCGCTCTGGGGCCAACGTCCTGACTTTC.

The chain combines TRBV5-1 with TRBJ1-1, with D unclear. The CDR3 has 14 residues. In germline, CDR1 is SGHRS, CDR2 YFSETQ. V was shortened by 0 bases and J by 2 bases, with 8 bases between the two germline ends. Written as DNA, the CDR3 is TGCGCCAGCAGCTTGGCTCCGTATAACACTGAAGCTTTCTTT. Amino acid sequence: CASSLAPYNTEAFF.

This clonotype has just a few counts. No conserved phenylalanine or tryptophan is present at the end of the CDR3, so a read error is the likely explanation. The chain employs TRBV5-1 and TRBJ2-5; tentatively, D is TRBD2 (5 bases). The CDR3 consists of 15 residues. Trimming removed 0 bases at V and 1 base at J, with 10 bases between. From germline, CDR1 is SGHRS and CDR2 YFSETQ. CDR3 sequence: CASSLDLAVQETQYV. The CDR3 region has the DNA TGCGCCAGCAGCTTGGATCTAGCAGTCCAAGAGACCCAGTACGTC.